Listed here are 28 T cell receptor beta chains from one sample, sequenced in a study of shared clonotypes between healthy human individuals. TCRdb keeps only in-frame clones here, not all; method: immunoSEQ multiplex PCR. The sample consists of millions of clones, roughly 91% of them appearing once. Selected positively for CCR7 and CD45RO-negative, naive CD8 cells excluded terminally differentiated effector memory CD45RA+ cells. Sequencing was carried out using naive CD8+ T cells from PBMCs. These receptors were obtained from a man younger than 35 in good health. Some clones in this sample may be carry-over from other donors' samples.

CDR3: CASSQDWGLAKNIQYF. CDR3 DNA sequence: TGTGCCAGCAGCCAAGATTGGGGACTAGCCAAAAACATTCAGTACTTC. The chain joins TRBV4-2 to TRBJ2-4; weak D call: TRBD2 (6 bases). The germline V gene has CDR1 LGHNA and CDR2 YNFKEQ. The CDR3 length is 16 residues. Trimming took 0 bases from V and 0 from J, leaving 9 bases between them.

The rearrangement joins TRBV9 to TRBJ1-3, with 8 bases identical to TRBD1. V trimming: 5 bases; J trimming: 1 base; junction bases outside the gene matches: 5. The V gene's germline CDR1 is SGDLS and CDR2 YYNGEE. The CDR3 is made up of 15 amino acids. DNA of the CDR3: TGTGCCAGCAGATCGGACAGGGCATCTGGAAACACCATATATTTT. It codes for CASRSDRASGNTIYF.

As concerns this clone: The same CDR3 can be traced to other DNA sequences in this sample. This chain links TRBV7-9 with TRBJ1-4; 9 nucleotides line up with TRBD1. The CDR3 consists of 14 residues. In germline, CDR1 is SEHNR, CDR2 FQNEAQ (reference sequence). The V segment lost 1 base and the J segment 7 bases; nucleotides outside the gene matches: 1. CDR3 in DNA: TGTGCCAGCAGCTTAGACAGGGGGCGTGAAAAACTGTTTTTT. Translated, it gives CASSLDRGREKLFF.

The V and J genes are TRBV9 and TRBJ2-3, with TRBD2 matching over 9 bases. J was trimmed by 0 bases and V by 0 bases; bases with no gene match: 5. Per germline, CDR1 SGDLS and CDR2 YYNGEE. The CDR3 covers 17 residues. The CDR3 DNA follows: TGTGCCAGCAGCGTAGAAGGTAGCGGGGGTAGCACAGATACGCAGTATTTT. Translated: CASSVEGSGGSTDTQYF.

This rearrangement joins TRBV28 to TRBJ1-5; no definite D call. The CDR3 extends over 18 amino acids. Germline assignment: CDR1 MDHEN and CDR2 SYDVKM. The V and J ends lost 7 bases and 0 bases respectively, with 22 bases between them. The CDR3 sequence is CASKGRLTTVYSNQPQHF. CDR3 bases: TGTGCCAGCAAAGGGAGGTTGACAACGGTTTATAGCAATCAGCCCCAGCATTTT.

The chain combines TRBV4-1 with TRBJ2-1; D is ambiguous. This CDR3 has 12 residues. Germline V gene data show CDR1 as MGHRA and CDR2 as YSYEKL. V shed 0 bases and J shed 9 bases, with 6 bases lying between them. The CDR3 sequence: CASSQDWAEQFF. CDR3 nucleotides: TGCGCCAGCAGCCAAGATTGGGCTGAGCAGTTCTTC.

This clone was seen only once. The J gene is TRBJ2-7, the V gene TRBV7-9, with D hard to call. CDR3 length equals 12 residues. From germline, CDR1 is SEHNR and CDR2 FQNEAQ (reference sequence). The V and J ends lost 10 bases and 4 bases respectively, with 14 bases between them. Written as DNA, the CDR3 is TGTGCCATCCGTACCCGGGCTTACGAGCAGTACTTC. Translation gives CAIRTRAYEQYF.

The chain carries TRBV6-4 and TRBJ2-1, with TRBD2 identical over 10 bases. J lost 6 bases, V lost 1 base, and 3 bases had no gene match. The CDR3 spans 15 residues. From germline, CDR1 is MRHNA and CDR2 SNTAGT. CDR3 in DNA: TGTGCCAGCAGTGACTGGCTAGCGGGAGTCAATGAGCAGTTCTTC. Protein product: CASSDWLAGVNEQFF.

This sequence joins TRBV28 and TRBJ1-2; the D gene is possibly TRBD1 (5 bases). CDR1 is MDHEN, CDR2 SYDVKM, per germline. There are 14 residues in the CDR3. Trimming pared 5 bases from V and 5 bases from J, leaving 15 bases between. The CDR3 region has the DNA TGTGCCAGCAGTCACCGGGGCAGCTCGTATGGCTACACCTTC. As protein: CASSHRGSSYGYTF.

This clone was recorded only once. The gene calls are TRBV10-3 and TRBJ2-7, with 11 bases matching TRBD2. V shed 11 bases and J 0 bases; nucleotides not matched to a gene: 6. Germline V lookup: CDR1 ENHRY, CDR2 SYGVKD. CDR3 size: 14 residues. CDR3 sequence reads: CASVGTSGSYEQYF. The CDR3 DNA sequence: TGTGCCTCAGTAGGGACTAGCGGCTCCTACGAGCAGTACTTC.

The V call is TRBV28, the J call TRBJ2-7; possible D gene TRBD1, 5 bases. The V end was cut by 6 bases, the J end by 0 bases, with 15 bases between. The length of the CDR3 is 15 residues. From germline, CDR1 is MDHEN and CDR2 SYDVKM. Here the CDR3 reads CASRPQPTDSYEQYF. The CDR3 DNA sequence: TGTGCCAGCAGACCCCAACCGACAGACTCCTACGAGCAGTACTTC.

The chain carries TRBV7-9 and TRBJ2-3, with 8 positions matching TRBD1. The J segment lost 7 bases and the V segment lost 3 bases, leaving 9 bases of the junction unmatched. The CDR3 has 15 amino acids. Germline-derived CDR1 and CDR2 are SEHNR and FQNEAQ (reference sequence). CDR3 nucleotide sequence: TGTGCCAGCAGCTTCGGGGACAGGCTTGTGAATACGCAGTATTTT. Amino acid sequence: CASSFGDRLVNTQYF. Filled out from reference TRBV7-9 and TRBJ2-3, the complete variable domain reads DTGVSQNPRHKITKRGQNVTFRCDPISEHNRLYWYRQTLGQGPEFLTYFQNEAQLEKSRLLSDRFSAERPKGSFSTLEIQRTEQGDSAMYLCASSFGDRLVNTQYFGPGTRLTVL.

The chain links TRBV11-2 to TRBJ2-5; either TRBD1 or TRBD2 may fit D (5 bases each). CDR1 is SGHAT, CDR2 FQNNGV, per germline. The CDR3 loop spans 14 amino acids. Between the trimmed V and J ends, which lost 5 bases and 9 bases, there was a span of 19 bases. The CDR3 sequence: CASSPDRDQAAQYF. The CDR3 bases are TGTGCCAGCAGCCCCGACCGGGACCAGGCGGCCCAGTACTTC.

This clone has only a few counts. The chain recombines TRBV10-1 with TRBJ1-1; 8 positions agree with TRBD1. CDR3 length: 14 residues. The germline gives CDR1 WNHNN, CDR2 SYGVQD (reference sequence). V lost 4 bases to trimming and J lost 4 bases; unmatched junction nucleotides: 5. In DNA form, the CDR3 reads TGCGCCAGCAGTGGACAGGGGAGGACCACTGAAGCTTTCTTT. This translates into CASSGQGRTTEAFF.

The chain couples TRBV9 to TRBJ2-5, with D possibly being TRBD1 or TRBD2 (7 bases each). Germline V gives CDR1 SGDLS, CDR2 YYNGEE. The V gene lost 4 bases and the J gene lost 2 bases, with 12 bases spanning the gap. The CDR3 extends over 14 amino acids. The CDR3 loop is CASSQGGPQETQYF. Written as DNA, the CDR3 is TGTGCCAGCAGCCAGGGGGGGCCACAAGAGACCCAGTACTTC.

V gene TRBV4-3 combines with J gene TRBJ2-3, with D unclear. The germline V gene encodes CDR1 LGHNA and CDR2 YSLEER. With 1 base removed from V and 2 bases from J, the gap between germline ends came to 10 bases. CDR3 length: 15 residues. CDR3 in DNA: TGCGCCAGCAGCCAAGTGTGGCGAGACACAGATACGCAGTATTTT. Protein: CASSQVWRDTDTQYF.

The chain couples TRBV7-3 to TRBJ2-6; TRBD1 agrees at 9 bases. There are 17 residues in the CDR3. The germline CDR1 and CDR2 sequences are SGHTA and FQGTGA. The V gene end was trimmed by 5 bases and the J gene end by 2 bases; junction bases not matched to a gene: 7. This CDR3 is CASSGRDRVPGANVLTF. The CDR3 DNA reads as TGTGCCAGCAGCGGACGGGACAGGGTTCCTGGGGCCAACGTCCTGACTTTC.

This chain links TRBV13 with TRBJ2-1, with 9 bases identical to TRBD2. The CDR3 is 17 amino acids. Germline V gives CDR1 PRHDT, CDR2 FYEKMQ (reference sequence). The trim removed 2 bases at V and 7 bases at J, leaving 12 bases unmatched. CDR3 amino acids: CASSLISSGRRRNEQFF. The DNA for the CDR3 is TGTGCCAGCAGCTTAATATCGAGCGGGAGGCGGCGTAATGAGCAGTTCTTC.

Remarks on this clone: This same CDR3 is encoded by further DNA sequences in the sample. V usage is TRBV19 and J usage is TRBJ1-1; possibly TRBD1 for D (5 bases). The ends were cut back, 3 bases at V and 4 bases at J, with 12 bases in the middle. Germline CDR1 is LNHDA and CDR2 is SQIVND (reference sequence). The CDR3 has 14 amino acids. CDR3: CASSILQGSTEAFF. The CDR3 coding sequence is TGTGCCAGTAGTATCCTCCAGGGTAGCACTGAAGCTTTCTTT.

This rearrangement joins TRBV9 to TRBJ1-3, with D tentatively TRBD1 (5 bases). This CDR3 is 15 amino acids long. Trimming removed 3 bases from V and 0 bases from J, with 10 bases in between. Looked up from germline, CDR1 is SGDLS and CDR2 is YYNGEE. CDR3 coding DNA: TGTGCCAGCAGCGGGGGACGGTACTCTGGAAACACCATATATTTT. Its protein product is CASSGGRYSGNTIYF.

The chain links TRBV29-1 to TRBJ1-1, with D possibly matching TRBD1 (5 bases). The CDR3 has 15 amino acids. The germline V gene has CDR1 SQVTM and CDR2 ANQGSEA. V was shortened by 2 bases and J by 3 bases, with 16 bases between the two germline ends. CDR3 sequence: CSVEWSGMEDTEAFF. CDR3 in DNA: TGCAGCGTTGAATGGTCAGGGATGGAGGACACTGAAGCTTTCTTT.

The V gene is TRBV29-1, the J gene TRBJ1-4; the D is unclear. This CDR3 contains 12 residues. Trimming stripped 5 bases from V and 0 bases from J, with 4 bases between. Germline CDR1 SQVTM, CDR2 ANQGSEA. CDR3: CSVPATNEKLFF. CDR3 bases: TGCAGCGTTCCAGCAACTAATGAAAAACTGTTTTTT.

This clone was observed once. This chain joins TRBV4-3 and TRBJ1-1, with 8 bases aligning to TRBD1. With 4 bases clipped from V and 2 bases from J, the junction kept 6 bases outside the gene matches. From germline, CDR1 is LGHNA and CDR2 YSLEER. The CDR3 extends over 15 amino acids. The CDR3 loop is CASSRTQGVNTEAFF. CDR3 in DNA: TGCGCCAGCAGCCGAACACAGGGGGTCAACACTGAAGCTTTCTTT.

A single count supports this clone. Other DNA sequences in the sample encode the same CDR3. The J gene is TRBJ1-3, the V gene TRBV2, with D hard to call. The germline V gene has CDR1 SNHLY and CDR2 FYNNEI. The CDR3 sequence is 16 residues long. Trimming pared 3 bases from V and 0 bases from J, leaving 12 bases between. Here the CDR3 DNA reads TGTGCCAGCAGTGAGGGCGTCCTGAGCTCTGGAAACACCATATATTTT. Translated: CASSEGVLSSGNTIYF.

In DNA, the CDR3 is TGCAGCGCGGCGGGTCTAGCAGTAGGTTGGAGTGAGCAGTTCTTC. Translated: CSAAGLAVGWSEQFF. This chain connects TRBV29-1 to TRBJ2-1; TRBD2 is a possible D gene (5 bases). The CDR3 sequence is 15 residues long. Germline V gene lookup returns CDR1 SQVTM and CDR2 ANQGSEA. With 7 bases removed from V and 9 bases from J, the gap between germline ends came to 25 bases.

The chain employs TRBV6-5 and TRBJ1-5; D call uncertain. The CDR3 runs to 16 residues. Germline-derived CDR1 and CDR2 are MNHEY and SVGAGI. Trimming took 0 bases from V and 6 from J, leaving 15 bases between them. The CDR3 reads CASSYSKSLRGQPQHF. The CDR3 DNA reads TGTGCCAGCAGTTACTCGAAATCGCTACGGGGTCAGCCCCAGCATTTT.

This clone was recorded once. The rearrangement links TRBV27 to TRBJ2-7, with a weak D call TRBD1 (6 bases). The CDR3 has 14 amino acids. The V end lost 6 bases, the J end lost 0 bases, and 12 bases lay between the germline ends. Per germline, CDR1 MNHEY and CDR2 SMNVEV (reference sequence). CDR3 sequence: CASRTQGISYEQYF. CDR3 nucleotides: TGTGCCAGCAGAACGCAGGGGATCTCCTACGAGCAGTACTTC.

This clone was picked up one time. This chain joins TRBV28 and TRBJ2-7, with a possible D match to TRBD1 (6 bases). The CDR3 length is 13 residues. V was clipped by 5 bases and J by 3 bases, with 11 bases between them. The V gene's germline CDR1 is MDHEN and CDR2 SYDVKM. CDR3 sequence reads: CASSPGVIYEQYF. The CDR3 nucleotides are TGTGCCAGCAGTCCAGGGGTAATCTACGAGCAGTACTTC.